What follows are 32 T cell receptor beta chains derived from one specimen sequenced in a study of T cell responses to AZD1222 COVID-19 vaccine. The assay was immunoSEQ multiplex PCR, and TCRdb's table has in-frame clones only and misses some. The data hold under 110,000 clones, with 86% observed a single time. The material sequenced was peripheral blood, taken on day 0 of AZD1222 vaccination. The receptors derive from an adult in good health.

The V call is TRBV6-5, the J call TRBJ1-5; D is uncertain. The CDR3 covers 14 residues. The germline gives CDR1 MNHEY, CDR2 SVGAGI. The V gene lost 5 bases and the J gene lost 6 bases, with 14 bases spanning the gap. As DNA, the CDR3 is TGTGCCAGCAGTCTCCGGGCCAAAAGTCAGCCCCAGCATTTT. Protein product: CASSLRAKSQPQHF.

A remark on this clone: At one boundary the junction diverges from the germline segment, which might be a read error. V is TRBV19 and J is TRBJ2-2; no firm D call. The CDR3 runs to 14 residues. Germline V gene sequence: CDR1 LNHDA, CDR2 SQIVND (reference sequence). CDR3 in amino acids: CASRIGPNTGELFF. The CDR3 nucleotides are TGTGCCAGTAGGATAGGCCCGAACACCGGGGAGCTGTTTTTT.

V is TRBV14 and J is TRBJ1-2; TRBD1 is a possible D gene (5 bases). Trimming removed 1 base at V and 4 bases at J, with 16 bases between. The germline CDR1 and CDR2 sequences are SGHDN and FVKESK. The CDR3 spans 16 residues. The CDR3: CASSQVAGPGLYGYTF. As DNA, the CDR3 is TGTGCCAGCAGCCAAGTTGCAGGGCCGGGCCTCTATGGCTACACCTTC.

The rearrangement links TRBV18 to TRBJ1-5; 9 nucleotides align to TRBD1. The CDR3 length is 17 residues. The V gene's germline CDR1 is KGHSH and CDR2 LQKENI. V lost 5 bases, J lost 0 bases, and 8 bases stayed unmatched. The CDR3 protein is CASSSGQGRGSNQPQHF. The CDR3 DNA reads TGTGCCAGCTCATCGGGACAGGGAAGGGGTAGCAATCAGCCCCAGCATTTT. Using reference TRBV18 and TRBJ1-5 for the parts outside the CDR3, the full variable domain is NAGVMQNPRHLVRRRGQEARLRCSPMKGHSHVYWYRQLPEEGLKFMVYLQKENIIDESGMPKERFSAEFPKEGPSILRIQQVVRGDSAAYFCASSSGQGRGSNQPQHFGDGTRLSIL.

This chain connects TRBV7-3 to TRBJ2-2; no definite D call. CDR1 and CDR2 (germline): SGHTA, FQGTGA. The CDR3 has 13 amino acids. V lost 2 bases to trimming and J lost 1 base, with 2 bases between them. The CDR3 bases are TGTGCCAGCAGCTTAGGGAACACCGGGGAGCTGTTTTTT. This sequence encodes CASSLGNTGELFF.

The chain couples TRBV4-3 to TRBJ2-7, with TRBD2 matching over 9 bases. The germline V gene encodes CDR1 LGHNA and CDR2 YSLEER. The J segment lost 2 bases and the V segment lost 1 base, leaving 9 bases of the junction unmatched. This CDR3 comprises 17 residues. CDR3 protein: CASSQVMASGTPYEQYF. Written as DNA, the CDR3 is TGCGCCAGCAGCCAAGTCATGGCTAGCGGGACCCCCTACGAGCAGTACTTC.

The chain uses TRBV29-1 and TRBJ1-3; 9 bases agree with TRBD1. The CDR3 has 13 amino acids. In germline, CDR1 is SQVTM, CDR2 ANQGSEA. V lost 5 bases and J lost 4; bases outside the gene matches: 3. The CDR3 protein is CSVRGQGGNTIYF. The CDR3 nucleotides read TGCAGCGTTCGCGGACAGGGGGGAAACACCATATATTTT.

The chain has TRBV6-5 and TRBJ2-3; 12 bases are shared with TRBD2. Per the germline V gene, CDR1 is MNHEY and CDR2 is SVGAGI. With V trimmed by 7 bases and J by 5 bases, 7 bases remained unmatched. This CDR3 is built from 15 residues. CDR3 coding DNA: TGTGCCAGCACCCAGACTAGCGGGAGAATAGATACGCAGTATTTT. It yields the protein CASTQTSGRIDTQYF.

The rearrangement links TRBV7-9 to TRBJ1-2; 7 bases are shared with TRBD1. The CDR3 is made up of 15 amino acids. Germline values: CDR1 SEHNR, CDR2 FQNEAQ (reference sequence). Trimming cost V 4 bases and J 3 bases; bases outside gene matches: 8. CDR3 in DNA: TGTGCCAGCAGCTCGACCGCAGGGGGGGACTATGGCTACACCTTC. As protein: CASSSTAGGDYGYTF.

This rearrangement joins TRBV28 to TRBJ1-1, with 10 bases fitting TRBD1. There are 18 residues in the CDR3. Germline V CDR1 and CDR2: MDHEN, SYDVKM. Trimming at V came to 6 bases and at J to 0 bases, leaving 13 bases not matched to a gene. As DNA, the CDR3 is TGTGCCAGCAGACGCAGACAGGGGGCCTCCTATATGAACACTGAAGCTTTCTTT. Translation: CASRRRQGASYMNTEAFF.

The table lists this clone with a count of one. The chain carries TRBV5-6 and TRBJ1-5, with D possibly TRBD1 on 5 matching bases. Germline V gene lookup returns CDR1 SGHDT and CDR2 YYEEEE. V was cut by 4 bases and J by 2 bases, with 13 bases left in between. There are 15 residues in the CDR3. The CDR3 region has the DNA TGTGCCAGCAGCCTTGGGGGTCTTCGCAATCAGCCCCAGCATTTT. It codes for CASSLGGLRNQPQHF.

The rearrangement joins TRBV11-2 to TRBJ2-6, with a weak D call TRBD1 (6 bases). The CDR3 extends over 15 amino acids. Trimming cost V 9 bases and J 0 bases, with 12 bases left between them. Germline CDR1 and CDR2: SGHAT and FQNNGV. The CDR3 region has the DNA TGTGCCAGAGGGGGAGATTCCTCTGGGGCCAACGTCCTGACTTTC. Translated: CARGGDSSGANVLTF.

In DNA form, the CDR3 reads TGTGCCAGCAGTGAAAGCCGGACACTTAGCAATCAGCCCCAGCATTTT. The encoded protein is CASSESRTLSNQPQHF. This rearrangement joins TRBV25-1 to TRBJ1-5, with D maybe TRBD1 (5 bases). V was clipped by 2 bases and J by 0 bases, with 11 bases between them. Germline values: CDR1 MGHDK, CDR2 SYGVNS. This CDR3 has 16 amino acids.

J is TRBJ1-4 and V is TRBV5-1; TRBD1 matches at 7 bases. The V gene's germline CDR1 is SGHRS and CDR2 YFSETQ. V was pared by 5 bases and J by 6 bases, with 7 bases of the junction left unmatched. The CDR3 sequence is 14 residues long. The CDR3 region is CASSSGTADEKLFF. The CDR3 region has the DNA TGCGCCAGCAGTTCCGGGACAGCAGATGAAAAACTGTTTTTT.

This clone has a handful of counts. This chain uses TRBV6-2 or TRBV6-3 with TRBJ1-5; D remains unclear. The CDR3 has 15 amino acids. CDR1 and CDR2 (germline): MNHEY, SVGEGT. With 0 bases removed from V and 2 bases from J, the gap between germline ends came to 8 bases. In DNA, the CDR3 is TGTGCCAGCAGTTACTCCGGGCGCGGCAATCAGCCCCAGCATTTT. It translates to CASSYSGRGNQPQHF.

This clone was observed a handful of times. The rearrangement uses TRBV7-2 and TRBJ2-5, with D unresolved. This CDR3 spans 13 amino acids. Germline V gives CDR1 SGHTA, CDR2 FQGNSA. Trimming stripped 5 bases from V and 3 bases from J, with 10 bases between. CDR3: CASSKNLKETQYF. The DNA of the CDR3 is TGTGCCAGCAGCAAGAACCTGAAAGAGACCCAGTACTTC.

The CDR3 nucleotides are TGTGCCAGCAGTACCTACCGGGACACCAGCTCCTACGAGCAGTACTTC. Protein sequence: CASSTYRDTSSYEQYF. The J gene is TRBJ2-7, the V gene TRBV28; D may be TRBD1 (6 bases). The CDR3 sequence is 16 residues long. CDR1 and CDR2 (germline): MDHEN, SYDVKM. The V end was cut by 5 bases, the J end by 0 bases, with 17 bases between.

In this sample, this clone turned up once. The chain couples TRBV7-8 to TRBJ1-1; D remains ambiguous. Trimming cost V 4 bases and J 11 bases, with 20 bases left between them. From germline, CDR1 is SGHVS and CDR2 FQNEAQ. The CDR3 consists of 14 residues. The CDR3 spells CASSSQSTGDGAFF. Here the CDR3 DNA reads TGTGCCAGCAGCTCCCAAAGTACCGGGGATGGGGCTTTCTTT.

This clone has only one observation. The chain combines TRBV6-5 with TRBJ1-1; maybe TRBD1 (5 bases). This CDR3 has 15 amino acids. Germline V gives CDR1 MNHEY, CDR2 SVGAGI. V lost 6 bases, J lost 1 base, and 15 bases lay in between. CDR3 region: CASSPASRANTEAFF. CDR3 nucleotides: TGTGCCAGCAGCCCCGCGTCCAGGGCGAACACTGAAGCTTTCTTT.

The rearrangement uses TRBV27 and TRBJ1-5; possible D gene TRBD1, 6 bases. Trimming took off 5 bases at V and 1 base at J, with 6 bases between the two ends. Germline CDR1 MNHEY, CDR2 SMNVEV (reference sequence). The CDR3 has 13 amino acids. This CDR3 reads CASSQGSNQPQHF. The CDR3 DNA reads TGTGCCAGCAGTCAGGGGAGCAATCAGCCCCAGCATTTT.

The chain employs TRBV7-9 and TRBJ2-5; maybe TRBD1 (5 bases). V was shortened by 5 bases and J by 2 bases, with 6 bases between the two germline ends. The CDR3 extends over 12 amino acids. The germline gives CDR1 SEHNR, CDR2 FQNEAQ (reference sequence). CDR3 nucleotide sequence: TGTGCCAGCAGCCGACAGCAAGAGACCCAGTACTTC. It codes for CASSRQQETQYF.

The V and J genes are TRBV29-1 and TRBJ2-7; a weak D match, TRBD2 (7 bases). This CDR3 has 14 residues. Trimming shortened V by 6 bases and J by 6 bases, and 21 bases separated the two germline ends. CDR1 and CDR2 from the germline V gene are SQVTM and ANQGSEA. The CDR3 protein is CSVGGAGQWGEQYF. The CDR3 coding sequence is TGCAGCGTGGGGGGGGCCGGCCAGTGGGGCGAGCAGTACTTC.

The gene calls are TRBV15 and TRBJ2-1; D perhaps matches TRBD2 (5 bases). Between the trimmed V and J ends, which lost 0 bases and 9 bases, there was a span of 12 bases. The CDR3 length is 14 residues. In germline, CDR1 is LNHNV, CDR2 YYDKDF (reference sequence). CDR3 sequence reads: CATSRDRKGAEQFF. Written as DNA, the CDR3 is TGTGCCACCAGCAGAGACCGGAAGGGAGCTGAGCAGTTCTTC.

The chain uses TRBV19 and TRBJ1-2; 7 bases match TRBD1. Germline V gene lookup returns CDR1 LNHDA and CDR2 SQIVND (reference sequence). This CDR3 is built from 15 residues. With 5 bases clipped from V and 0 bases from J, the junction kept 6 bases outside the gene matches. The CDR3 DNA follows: TGTGCCAGTAGTCCAAAACAGGGGCCTAACTATGGCTACACCTTC. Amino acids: CASSPKQGPNYGYTF.

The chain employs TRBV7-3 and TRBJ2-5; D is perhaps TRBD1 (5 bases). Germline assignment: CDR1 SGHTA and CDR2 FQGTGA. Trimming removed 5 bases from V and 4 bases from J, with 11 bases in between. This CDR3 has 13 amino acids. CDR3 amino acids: CASSPDRGETQYF. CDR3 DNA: TGTGCCAGCAGCCCAGACAGAGGAGAGACCCAGTACTTC.

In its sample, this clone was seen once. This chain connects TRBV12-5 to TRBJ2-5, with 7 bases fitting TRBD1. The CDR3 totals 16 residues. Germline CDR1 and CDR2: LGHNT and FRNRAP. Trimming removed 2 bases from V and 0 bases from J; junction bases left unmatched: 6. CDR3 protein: CASGLLGGGDQETQYF. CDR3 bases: TGTGCTAGTGGTTTGTTAGGGGGCGGCGACCAAGAGACCCAGTACTTC.

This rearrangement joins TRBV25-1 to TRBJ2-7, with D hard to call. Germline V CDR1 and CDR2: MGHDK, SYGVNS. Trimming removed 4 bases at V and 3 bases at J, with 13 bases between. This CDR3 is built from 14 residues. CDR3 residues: CASSVQEGNYEQYF. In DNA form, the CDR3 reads TGTGCCAGCAGTGTCCAGGAAGGGAACTACGAGCAGTACTTC.

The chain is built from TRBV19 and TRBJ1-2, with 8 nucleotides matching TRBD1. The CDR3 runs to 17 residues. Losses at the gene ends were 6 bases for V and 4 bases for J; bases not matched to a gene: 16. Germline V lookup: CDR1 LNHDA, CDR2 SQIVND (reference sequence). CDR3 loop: CASSWSRDRYLFYGYTF. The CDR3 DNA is TGTGCCAGTAGCTGGTCCCGGGACAGGTACCTATTCTATGGCTACACCTTC. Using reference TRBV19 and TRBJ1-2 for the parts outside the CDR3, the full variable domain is DGGITQSPKYLFRKEGQNVTLSCEQNLNHDAMYWYRQDPGQGLRLIYYSQIVNDFQKGDIAEGYSVSREKKESFPLTVTSAQKNPTAFYLCASSWSRDRYLFYGYTFGSGTRLTVV.

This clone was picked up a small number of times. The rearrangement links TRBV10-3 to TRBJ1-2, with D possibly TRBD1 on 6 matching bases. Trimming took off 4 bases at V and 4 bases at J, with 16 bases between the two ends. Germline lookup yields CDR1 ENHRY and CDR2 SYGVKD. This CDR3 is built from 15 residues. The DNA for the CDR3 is TGTGCCATCAGTGGGAGGACAGCCTGGCCCTATGGCTACACCTTC. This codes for CAISGRTAWPYGYTF.

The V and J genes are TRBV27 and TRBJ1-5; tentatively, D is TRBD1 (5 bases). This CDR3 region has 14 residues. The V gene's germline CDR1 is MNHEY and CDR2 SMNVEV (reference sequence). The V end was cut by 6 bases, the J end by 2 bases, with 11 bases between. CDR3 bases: TGTGCCAGCAGCTCCGGAGGGGGCAATCAGCCCCAGCATTTT. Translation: CASSSGGGNQPQHF.

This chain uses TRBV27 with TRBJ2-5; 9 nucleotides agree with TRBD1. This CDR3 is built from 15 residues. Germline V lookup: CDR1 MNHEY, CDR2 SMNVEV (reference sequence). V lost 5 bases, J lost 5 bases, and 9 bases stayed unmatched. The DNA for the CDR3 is TGTGCCAGCAGTCCCTACTCGACAGGGGGGGAGACCCAGTACTTC. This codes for CASSPYSTGGETQYF.

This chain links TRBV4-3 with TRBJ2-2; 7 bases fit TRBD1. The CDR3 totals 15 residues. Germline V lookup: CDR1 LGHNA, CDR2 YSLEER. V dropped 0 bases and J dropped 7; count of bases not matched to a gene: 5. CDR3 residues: CASSQDRGRVGELFF. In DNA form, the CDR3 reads TGCGCCAGCAGCCAAGATAGGGGGCGCGTCGGGGAGCTGTTTTTT.